This T cell receptor beta chain appears in the sequencing data of a study of graft-versus-host responses after intestinal transplantation. A remark on this clone: Its cognate antigen is unknown.

Here immunoSEQ multiplex PCR was the method, and the copy in TCRdb shows in-frame clones only, minus some. This sample has roughly 98,000 clones, with approximately 95% found just once. Study conclusions and caveats: Among recipient marrow samples, GvH clones were found; some appeared first in ileum or blood. HvG clone declines early post-transplant were associated with peak circulating GvH levels.

V lost 3 bases and J lost 8, with 7 bases in between. CDR1 and CDR2 from the germline V gene are MGHRA and YSYEKL. The CDR3 is 11 residues long. Sequenced here: unstimulated CD8+ T cells sorted from spleen or lymph node cells, sampled before transplant. This receptor was taken from a human donor who was the organ donor for an intestinal transplant. This chain links TRBV4-1 with TRBJ1-2; D is unresolved. The CDR3: CASSQGSGYTF. For the CDR3, the DNA is TGCGCCAGCAGCCAGGGGAGCGGCTACACCTTC.